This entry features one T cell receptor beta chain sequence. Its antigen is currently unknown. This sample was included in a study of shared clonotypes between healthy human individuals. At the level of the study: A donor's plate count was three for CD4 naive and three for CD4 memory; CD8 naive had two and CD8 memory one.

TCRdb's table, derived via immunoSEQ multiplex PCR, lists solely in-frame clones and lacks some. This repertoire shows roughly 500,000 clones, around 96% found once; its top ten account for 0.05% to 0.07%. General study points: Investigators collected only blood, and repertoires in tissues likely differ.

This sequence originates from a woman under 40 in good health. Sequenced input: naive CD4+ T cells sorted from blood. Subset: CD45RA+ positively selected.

The CDR3 bases are TGCGCCAGCAGCCAAGATCGGGGAGCGGGAAGGAGGGCAGATACGCAGTATTTT. Its translation: CASSQDRGAGRRADTQYF. The V gene is TRBV4-1, the J gene TRBJ2-3; 7 nucleotides align to TRBD2. Germline CDR1 is MGHRA and CDR2 is YSYEKL. The CDR3 extends over 18 amino acids. The V and J ends lost 0 bases and 4 bases, in that order; junction bases with no gene match: 13.